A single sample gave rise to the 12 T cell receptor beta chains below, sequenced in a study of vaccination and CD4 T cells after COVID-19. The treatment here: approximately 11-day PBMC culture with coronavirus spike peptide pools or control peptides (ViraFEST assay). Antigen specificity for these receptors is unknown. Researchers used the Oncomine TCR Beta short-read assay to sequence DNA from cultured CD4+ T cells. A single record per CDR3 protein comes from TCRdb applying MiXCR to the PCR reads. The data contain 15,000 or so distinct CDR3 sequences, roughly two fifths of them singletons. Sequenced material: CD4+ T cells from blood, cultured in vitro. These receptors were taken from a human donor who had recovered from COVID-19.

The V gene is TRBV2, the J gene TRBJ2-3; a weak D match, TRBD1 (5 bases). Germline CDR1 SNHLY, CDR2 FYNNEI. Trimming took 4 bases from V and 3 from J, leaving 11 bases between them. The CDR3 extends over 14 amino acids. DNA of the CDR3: TGTGCCAGCAGTGTGGGGCTAGGGACAGATACGCAGTATTTT. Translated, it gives CASSVGLGTDTQYF.

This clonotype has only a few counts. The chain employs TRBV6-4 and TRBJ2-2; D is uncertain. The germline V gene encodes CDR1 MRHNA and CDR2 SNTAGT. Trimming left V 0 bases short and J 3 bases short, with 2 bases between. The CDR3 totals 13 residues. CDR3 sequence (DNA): TGTGCCAGCAGTGACTCCGACACCGGGGAGCTGTTTTTT. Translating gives CASSDSDTGELFF.

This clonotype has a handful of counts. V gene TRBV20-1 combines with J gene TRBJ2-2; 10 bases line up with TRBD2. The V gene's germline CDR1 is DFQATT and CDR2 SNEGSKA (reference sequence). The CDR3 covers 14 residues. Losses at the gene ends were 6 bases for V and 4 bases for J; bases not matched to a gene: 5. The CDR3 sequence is CSAVLAGGTGELFF. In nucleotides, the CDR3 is TGCAGTGCAGTTTTAGCGGGGGGCACCGGGGAGCTGTTTTTT.

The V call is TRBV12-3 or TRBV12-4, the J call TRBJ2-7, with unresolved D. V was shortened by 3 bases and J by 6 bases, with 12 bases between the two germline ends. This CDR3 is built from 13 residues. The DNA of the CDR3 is TGTGCCAGCAGTTTGCAGGTTGGTTCCGAGCAGTACTTC. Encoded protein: CASSLQVGSEQYF.

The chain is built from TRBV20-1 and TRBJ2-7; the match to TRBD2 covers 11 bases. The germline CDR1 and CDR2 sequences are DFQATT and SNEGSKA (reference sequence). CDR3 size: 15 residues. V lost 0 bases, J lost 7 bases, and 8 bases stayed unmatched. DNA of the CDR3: TGCAGTGCTAGAGAGGGTGGGACTAGCGGTCTGGAGCAGTACTTC. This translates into CSAREGGTSGLEQYF.

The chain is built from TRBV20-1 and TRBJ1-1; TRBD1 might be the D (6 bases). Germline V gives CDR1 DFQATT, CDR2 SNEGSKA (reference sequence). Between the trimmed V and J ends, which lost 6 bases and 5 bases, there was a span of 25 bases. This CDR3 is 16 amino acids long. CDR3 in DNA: TGCAGTGCCGAACCTTCAGGGGAAATCTTGCGGACTGAAGCTTTCTTT. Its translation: CSAEPSGEILRTEAFF.

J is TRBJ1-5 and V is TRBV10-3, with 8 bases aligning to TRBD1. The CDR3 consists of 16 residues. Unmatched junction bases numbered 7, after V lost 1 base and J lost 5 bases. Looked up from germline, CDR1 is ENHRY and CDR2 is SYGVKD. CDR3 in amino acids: CAISEYQGAWDQPQHF. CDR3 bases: TGTGCCATCAGTGAGTATCAGGGGGCTTGGGATCAGCCCCAGCATTTT.

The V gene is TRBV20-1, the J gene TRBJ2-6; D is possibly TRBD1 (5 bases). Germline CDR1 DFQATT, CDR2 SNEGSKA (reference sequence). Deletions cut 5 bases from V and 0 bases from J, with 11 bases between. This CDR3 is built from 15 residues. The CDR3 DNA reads TGCAGTGCTGGGGCACGGATCTCTGGGGCCAACGTCCTGACTTTC. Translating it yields CSAGARISGANVLTF.

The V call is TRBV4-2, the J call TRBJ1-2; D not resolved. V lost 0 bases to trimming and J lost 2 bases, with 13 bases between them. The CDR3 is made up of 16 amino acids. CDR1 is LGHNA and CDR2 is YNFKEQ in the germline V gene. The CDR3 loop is CASSQELSINNYGYTF. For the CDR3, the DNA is TGTGCCAGCAGCCAAGAACTGTCAATAAACAACTATGGCTACACCTTC.

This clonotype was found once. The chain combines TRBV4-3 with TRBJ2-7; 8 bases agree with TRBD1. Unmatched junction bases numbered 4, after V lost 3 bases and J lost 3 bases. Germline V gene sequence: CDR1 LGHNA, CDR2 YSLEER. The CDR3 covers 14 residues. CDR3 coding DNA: TGCGCCAGCAGCCAGGGGACAGGCAACTACGAGCAGTACTTC. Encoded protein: CASSQGTGNYEQYF.

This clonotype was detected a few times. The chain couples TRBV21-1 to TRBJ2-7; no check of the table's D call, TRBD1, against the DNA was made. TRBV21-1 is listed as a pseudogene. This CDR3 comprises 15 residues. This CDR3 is CASSKVGTVMDEQYF. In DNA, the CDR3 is TGTGCCAGCAGCAAAGTTGGGACCGTTATGGACGAGCAGTACTTC.

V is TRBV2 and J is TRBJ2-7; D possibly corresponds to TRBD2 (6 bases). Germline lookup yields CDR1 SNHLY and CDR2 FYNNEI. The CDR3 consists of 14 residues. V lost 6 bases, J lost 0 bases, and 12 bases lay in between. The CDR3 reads CASRRDLSSYEQYF. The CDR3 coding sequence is TGTGCCAGCAGACGGGACTTGAGCTCCTACGAGCAGTACTTC.